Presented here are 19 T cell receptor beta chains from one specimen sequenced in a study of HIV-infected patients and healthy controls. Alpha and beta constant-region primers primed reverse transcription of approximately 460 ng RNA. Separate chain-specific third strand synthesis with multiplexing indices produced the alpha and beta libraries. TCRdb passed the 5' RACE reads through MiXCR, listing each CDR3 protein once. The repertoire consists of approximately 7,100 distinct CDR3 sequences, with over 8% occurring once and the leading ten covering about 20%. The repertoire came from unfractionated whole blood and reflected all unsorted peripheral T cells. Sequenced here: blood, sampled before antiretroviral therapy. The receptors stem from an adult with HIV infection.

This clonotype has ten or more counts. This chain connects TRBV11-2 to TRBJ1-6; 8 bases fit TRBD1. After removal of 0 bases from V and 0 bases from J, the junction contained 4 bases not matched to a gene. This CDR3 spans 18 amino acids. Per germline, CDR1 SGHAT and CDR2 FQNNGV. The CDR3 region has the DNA TGTGCCAGCAGCTTAGATTGGGACAGGAGCTCCTATAATTCACCCCTCCACTTT. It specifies CASSLDWDRSSYNSPLHF.

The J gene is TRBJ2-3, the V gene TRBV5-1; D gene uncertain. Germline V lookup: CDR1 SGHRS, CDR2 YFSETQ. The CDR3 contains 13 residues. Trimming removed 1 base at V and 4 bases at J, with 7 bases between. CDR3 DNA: TGCGCCAGCAGCTTGTTCGTGGCAGATACGCAGTATTTT. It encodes CASSLFVADTQYF.

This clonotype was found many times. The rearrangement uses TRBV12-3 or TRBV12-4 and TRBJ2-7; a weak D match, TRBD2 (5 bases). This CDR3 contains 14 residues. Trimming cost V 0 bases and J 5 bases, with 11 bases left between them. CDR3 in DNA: TGTGCCAGCAGTTTAGCGCTCACTAGTGACGAGCAGTACTTC. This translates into CASSLALTSDEQYF.

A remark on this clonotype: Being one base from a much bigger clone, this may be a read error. CDR3 protein: CASSLSDGGLESFF. CDR3 sequence (DNA): TGTGCCAGCAGTTTATCTGACGGGGGTCTTGAATCTTTCTTT. V and J are TRBV28 and TRBJ1-1; possible D gene TRBD1, 5 bases. This CDR3 has 14 amino acids. Germline-derived CDR1 and CDR2 are MDHEN and SYDVKM.

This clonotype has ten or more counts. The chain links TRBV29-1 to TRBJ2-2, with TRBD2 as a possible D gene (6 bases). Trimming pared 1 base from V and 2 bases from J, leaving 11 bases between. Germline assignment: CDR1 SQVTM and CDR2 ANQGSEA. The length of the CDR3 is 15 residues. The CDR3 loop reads CSVEGGASNTGELFF. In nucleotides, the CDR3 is TGCAGCGTTGAAGGCGGGGCTTCAAACACCGGGGAGCTGTTTTTT.

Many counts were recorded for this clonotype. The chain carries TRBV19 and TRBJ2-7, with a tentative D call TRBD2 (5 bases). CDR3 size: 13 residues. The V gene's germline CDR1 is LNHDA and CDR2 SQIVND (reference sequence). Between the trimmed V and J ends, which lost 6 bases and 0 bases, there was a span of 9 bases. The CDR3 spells CASRDGLSYEQYF. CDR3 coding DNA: TGTGCCAGTAGAGACGGACTCTCCTACGAGCAGTACTTC.

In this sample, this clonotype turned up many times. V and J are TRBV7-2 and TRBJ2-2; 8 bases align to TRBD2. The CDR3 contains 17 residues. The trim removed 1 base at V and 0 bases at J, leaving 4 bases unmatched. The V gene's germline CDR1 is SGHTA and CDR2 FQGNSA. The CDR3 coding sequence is TGTGCCAGCAGCTTAGTCAGCGGGAGCACGAACACCGGGGAGCTGTTTTTT. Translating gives CASSLVSGSTNTGELFF.

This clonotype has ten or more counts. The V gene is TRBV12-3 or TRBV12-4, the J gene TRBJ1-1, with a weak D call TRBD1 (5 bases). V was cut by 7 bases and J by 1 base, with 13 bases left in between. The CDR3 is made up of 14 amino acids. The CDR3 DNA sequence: TGTGCCAGCACCTCTAACGGGGCGAACACTGAAGCTTTCTTT. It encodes CASTSNGANTEAFF.

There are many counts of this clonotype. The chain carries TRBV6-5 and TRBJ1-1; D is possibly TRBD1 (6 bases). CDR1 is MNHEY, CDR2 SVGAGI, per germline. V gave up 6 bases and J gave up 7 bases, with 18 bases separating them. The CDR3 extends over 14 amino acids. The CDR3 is CASRGSGGRGEAFF. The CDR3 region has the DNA TGTGCCAGCAGAGGCTCCGGGGGGCGAGGTGAAGCTTTCTTT.

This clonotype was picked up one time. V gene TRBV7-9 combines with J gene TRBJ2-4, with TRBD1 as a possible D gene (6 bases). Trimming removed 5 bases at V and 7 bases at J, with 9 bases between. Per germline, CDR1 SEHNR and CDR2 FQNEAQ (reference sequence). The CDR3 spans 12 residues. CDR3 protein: CASSPQGNIQYF. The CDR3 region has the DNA TGTGCCAGCAGCCCACAGGGCAACATTCAGTACTTC.

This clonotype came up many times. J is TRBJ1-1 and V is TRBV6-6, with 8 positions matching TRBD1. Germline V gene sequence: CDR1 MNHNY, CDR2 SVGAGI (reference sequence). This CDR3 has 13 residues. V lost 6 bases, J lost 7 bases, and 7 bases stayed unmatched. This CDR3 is CASSMDRVGEAFF. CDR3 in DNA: TGTGCCAGCAGCATGGACAGGGTGGGTGAAGCTTTCTTT.

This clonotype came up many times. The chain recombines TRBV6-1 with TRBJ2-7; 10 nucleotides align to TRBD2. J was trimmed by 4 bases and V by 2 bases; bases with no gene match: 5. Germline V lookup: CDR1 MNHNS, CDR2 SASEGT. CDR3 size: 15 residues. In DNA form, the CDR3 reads TGTGCCAGCAGTGAACCCAGGACTAGCGGATACGAGCAGTACTTC. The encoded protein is CASSEPRTSGYEQYF.

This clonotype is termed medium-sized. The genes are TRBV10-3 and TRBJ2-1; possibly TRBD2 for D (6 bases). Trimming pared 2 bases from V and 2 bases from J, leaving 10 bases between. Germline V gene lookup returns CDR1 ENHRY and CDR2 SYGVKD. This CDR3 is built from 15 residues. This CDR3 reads CAISEGGITYNEQFF. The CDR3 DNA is TGTGCCATCAGTGAGGGAGGGATCACCTACAATGAGCAGTTCTTC.

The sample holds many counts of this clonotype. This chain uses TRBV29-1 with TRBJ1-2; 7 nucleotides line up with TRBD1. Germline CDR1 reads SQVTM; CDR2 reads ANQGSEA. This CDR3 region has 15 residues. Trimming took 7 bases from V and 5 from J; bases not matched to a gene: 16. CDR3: CSAATLDREGYGYTF. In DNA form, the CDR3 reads TGCAGCGCTGCCACCCTCGACAGGGAGGGGTATGGCTACACCTTC.

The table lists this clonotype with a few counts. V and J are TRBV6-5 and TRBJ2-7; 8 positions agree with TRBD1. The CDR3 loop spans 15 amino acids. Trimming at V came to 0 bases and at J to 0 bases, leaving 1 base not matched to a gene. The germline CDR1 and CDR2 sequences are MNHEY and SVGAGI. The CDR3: CASSYSTGGSYEQYF. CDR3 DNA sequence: TGTGCCAGCAGTTACTCTACAGGGGGCTCCTACGAGCAGTACTTC.

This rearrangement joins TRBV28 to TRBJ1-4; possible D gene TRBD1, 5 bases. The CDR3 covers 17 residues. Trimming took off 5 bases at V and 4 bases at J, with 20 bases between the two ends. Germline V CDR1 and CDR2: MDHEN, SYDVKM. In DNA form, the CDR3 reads TGTGCCAGCAGTCCAACTGTATCAGGGAATTATAATGAAAAACTGTTTTTT. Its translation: CASSPTVSGNYNEKLFF.

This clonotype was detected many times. CDR3 DNA sequence: TGTGCCTGGAGTGTACGGGGCTACGAGCAGTACTTC. The encoded protein is CAWSVRGYEQYF. The rearrangement joins TRBV30 to TRBJ2-7, with D possibly TRBD2 on 5 matching bases. Germline-derived CDR1 and CDR2 are GTSNPN and SVGIG (reference sequence). V was shortened by 0 bases and J by 3 bases, with 6 bases between the two germline ends. CDR3 size: 12 residues. Full variable domain (remainder filled in from reference TRBV30 and TRBJ2-7): SQTIHQWPATLVQPVGSPLSLECTVEGTSNPNLYWYRQAAGRGLQLLFYSVGIGQISSEVPQNLSASRPQDRQFILSSKKLLLSDSGFYLCAWSVRGYEQYFGPGTRLTVT.

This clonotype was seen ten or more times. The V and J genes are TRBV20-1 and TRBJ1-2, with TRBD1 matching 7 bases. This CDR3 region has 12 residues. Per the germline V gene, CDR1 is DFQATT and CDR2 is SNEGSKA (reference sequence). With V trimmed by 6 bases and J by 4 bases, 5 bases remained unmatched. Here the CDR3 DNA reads TGCAGTGCCACAGGGGACCGCTATGGCTACACCTTC. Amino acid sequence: CSATGDRYGYTF.

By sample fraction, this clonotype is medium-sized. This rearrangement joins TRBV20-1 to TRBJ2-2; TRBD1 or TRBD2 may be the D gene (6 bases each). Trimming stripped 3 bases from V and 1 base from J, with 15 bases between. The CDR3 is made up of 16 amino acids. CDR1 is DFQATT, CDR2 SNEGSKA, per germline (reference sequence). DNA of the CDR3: TGCAGTGCTAGCAGAGAGGGGGGTTGGAACACCGGGGAGCTGTTTTTT. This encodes CSASREGGWNTGELFF.